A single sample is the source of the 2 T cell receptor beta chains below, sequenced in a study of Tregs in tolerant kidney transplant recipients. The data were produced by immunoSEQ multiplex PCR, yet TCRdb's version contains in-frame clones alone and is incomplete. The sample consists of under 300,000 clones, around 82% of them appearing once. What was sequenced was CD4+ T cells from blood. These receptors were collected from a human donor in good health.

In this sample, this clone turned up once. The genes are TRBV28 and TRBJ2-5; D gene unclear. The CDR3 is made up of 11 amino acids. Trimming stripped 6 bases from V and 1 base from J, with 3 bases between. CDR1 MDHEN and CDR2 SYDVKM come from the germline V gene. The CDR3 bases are TGTGCCAGCAGGGTCCAAGAGACCCAGTACTTC. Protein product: CASRVQETQYF.

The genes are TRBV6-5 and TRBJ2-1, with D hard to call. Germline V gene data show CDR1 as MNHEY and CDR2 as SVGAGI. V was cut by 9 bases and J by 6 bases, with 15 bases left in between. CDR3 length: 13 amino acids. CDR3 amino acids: CASSNLIFNEQFF. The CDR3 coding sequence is TGTGCCAGTTCAAATCTGATCTTCAATGAGCAGTTCTTC.